This T cell receptor (beta chain) is from a study of T cell responses to AZD1222 COVID-19 vaccine. TCRdb keeps only in-frame clones here, not all; method: immunoSEQ multiplex PCR. The sample has about 160,000 clones, 90% to 95% seen once. V was pared by 8 bases and J by 5 bases, with 15 bases between. Germline V CDR1 and CDR2: SGHNT, YENEEA. CDR3 length equals 13 residues. The V and J genes are TRBV11-3 and TRBJ2-5, with D tentatively TRBD2 (6 bases). The source is an adult who received the AZD1222 COVID-19 vaccine. Source: peripheral blood, taken 28 days after the second AZD1222 dose. CDR3 sequence: CASGTSVRETQYF. CDR3 DNA: TGTGCCAGCGGGACTTCGGTACGGGAGACCCAGTACTTC.